The next 32 T cell receptor beta chains were all read from a single sample in a study of blood T cell repertoires in COVID-19 (TCRdb year 2020). The library relied on the immunoSEQ multiplex PCR assay. Imported from immuneACCESS, the table was reduced by TCRdb to in-frame sequences with V and J called. These copies leave out some clones; in studies compared against another copy, an unresolved V gene accounts for under half, and the cause of the remainder is not known. The sample table holds over 200,000 clones, of which just over 85% were seen once. The ten largest clones capture 2.2% of the sample. The sequencing input was peripheral blood. The receptors were gathered from a man aged 25 to 40 who had recovered from COVID-19.

V usage is TRBV11-3 and J usage is TRBJ2-3; the D gene is possibly TRBD2 (6 bases). V was pared by 1 base and J by 4 bases, with 15 bases between. The CDR3 sequence is 16 residues long. From germline, CDR1 is SGHNT and CDR2 YENEEA. CDR3 nucleotide sequence: TGTGCCAGCAGCTTAGGAAGGAGGGGCGAACCAGATACGCAGTATTTT. Encoded protein: CASSLGRRGEPDTQYF.

This chain connects TRBV4-2 to TRBJ2-5; 12 bases agree with TRBD2. The CDR3 sequence is 16 residues long. The V and J ends lost 4 bases and 1 base, in that order; junction bases with no gene match: 4. CDR1 and CDR2 from the germline V gene are LGHNA and YNFKEQ. The CDR3 protein is CASSPTSGGLQETQYF. The CDR3 DNA follows: TGTGCCAGCAGCCCGACTAGCGGGGGCCTCCAAGAGACCCAGTACTTC.

The chain employs TRBV19 and TRBJ1-2; 11 bases are shared with TRBD1. With 5 bases clipped from V and 3 bases from J, the junction kept 5 bases outside the gene matches. The CDR3 has 15 residues. The V gene's germline CDR1 is LNHDA and CDR2 SQIVND (reference sequence). CDR3 DNA sequence: TGTGCCAGTAGTGCCCGGGACAGGGGGGACTATGGCTACACCTTC. It encodes CASSARDRGDYGYTF.

The chain combines TRBV19 with TRBJ1-6; 10 nucleotides align to TRBD1. The CDR3 extends over 14 amino acids. Germline V gene data show CDR1 as LNHDA and CDR2 as SQIVND (reference sequence). With V trimmed by 7 bases and J by 9 bases, 6 bases remained unmatched. The CDR3 DNA sequence: TGTGCCAGTACGGAGACAGGGGGCCGTTCACCCCTCCACTTT. Protein: CASTETGGRSPLHF.

The chain is built from TRBV13 and TRBJ1-4; unclear D gene. CDR3 length: 18 amino acids. Trimming removed 4 bases from V and 5 bases from J, with 23 bases in between. The V gene's germline CDR1 is PRHDT and CDR2 FYEKMQ (reference sequence). CDR3 nucleotides: TGTGCCAGCAGCTCCACCGACCTCACCCCCGGTAGCAATGAAAAACTGTTTTTT. It specifies CASSSTDLTPGSNEKLFF.

The sample holds a few counts of this clone. In nucleotides, the CDR3 is TGTGCCAGCAGTCCCGGCACAGATACGCAGTATTTT. It is translated as CASSPGTDTQYF. The chain recombines TRBV6-5 with TRBJ2-3; D gene uncertain. The CDR3 spans 12 residues. The V gene lost 5 bases and the J gene lost 1 base, with 4 bases spanning the gap. Germline V gives CDR1 MNHEY, CDR2 SVGAGI.

The rearrangement uses TRBV18 and TRBJ2-5, with D perhaps TRBD1 (5 bases). Trimming left V 0 bases short and J 3 bases short, with 11 bases between. Germline-derived CDR1 and CDR2 are KGHSH and LQKENI. The CDR3 spans 15 residues. The CDR3 DNA reads as TGTGCCAGCTCACCACCGGGGCGGCTAGAAGAGACCCAGTACTTC. This encodes CASSPPGRLEETQYF.

This clone was observed a few times. The genes are TRBV19 and TRBJ2-2; D is possibly TRBD1 (7 bases). The CDR3 loop spans 14 amino acids. Trimming removed 7 bases at V and 6 bases at J, with 15 bases between. The V gene's germline CDR1 is LNHDA and CDR2 SQIVND (reference sequence). The DNA for the CDR3 is TGTGCCAGTATAGGAACAGGGGAGGCCGGGGAGCTGTTTTTT. Its translation: CASIGTGEAGELFF.

The chain couples TRBV29-1 to TRBJ1-1; TRBD1 matches at 9 bases. After removal of 6 bases from V and 3 bases from J, the junction contained 2 bases not matched to a gene. From germline, CDR1 is SQVTM and CDR2 ANQGSEA. The CDR3 length is 12 residues. CDR3 bases: TGCAGCGTGGGACAGGGATACACTGAAGCTTTCTTT. It codes for CSVGQGYTEAFF. Full variable domain (rest looked up from reference TRBV29-1 and TRBJ1-1): SAVISQKPSRDICQRGTSLTIQCQVDSQVTMMFWYRQQPGQSLTLIATANQGSEATYESGFVIDKFPISRPNLTFSTLTVSNMSPEDSSIYLCSVGQGYTEAFFGQGTRLTVV.

The chain recombines TRBV9 with TRBJ1-2, with 7 bases identical to TRBD1. The CDR3 totals 16 residues. Trimming took 5 bases from V and 4 from J; bases not matched to a gene: 14. Per germline, CDR1 SGDLS and CDR2 YYNGEE. Written as DNA, the CDR3 is TGTGCCAGCAGGAGAAAGAAGGGGGCGCACAGCTATGGCTACACCTTC. This codes for CASRRKKGAHSYGYTF.

This chain connects TRBV9 to TRBJ2-5, with D possibly being TRBD2 (6 bases). This CDR3 region has 14 residues. Trimming left V 2 bases short and J 5 bases short, with 13 bases between. Germline CDR1 SGDLS, CDR2 YYNGEE. CDR3 in amino acids: CASSVGGPQETQYF. For the CDR3, the DNA is TGTGCCAGCAGCGTCGGGGGACCCCAGGAGACCCAGTACTTC.

The rearrangement joins TRBV2 to TRBJ2-3, with 10 bases aligning to TRBD2. Germline loops: CDR1 SNHLY, CDR2 FYNNEI. After removal of 5 bases from V and 2 bases from J, the junction contained 4 bases not matched to a gene. CDR3 length: 15 amino acids. The CDR3: CASSPTSGDTDTQYF. The CDR3 DNA reads TGTGCCAGCAGTCCAACTAGCGGGGACACAGATACGCAGTATTTT.

The V call is TRBV7-2, the J call TRBJ1-2, with 9 positions matching TRBD1. CDR1 and CDR2 from the germline V gene are SGHTA and FQGNSA. The CDR3 runs 16 residues. The V segment lost 4 bases and the J segment 2 bases; nucleotides outside the gene matches: 8. The DNA for the CDR3 is TGTGCCAGCAGCTCCTTTACCGGGACAGGGAACTATGGCTACACCTTC. Protein product: CASSSFTGTGNYGYTF.

CDR3 in amino acids: CASSDSLGWRERNQPQHF. The DNA for the CDR3 is TGTGCCAGCAGTGACTCGTTGGGGTGGAGGGAAAGGAATCAGCCCCAGCATTTT. V gene TRBV6-4 combines with J gene TRBJ1-5; no firm D call. V lost 0 bases and J 4 bases, leaving 19 bases between the germline ends. Germline V CDR1 and CDR2: MRHNA, SNTAGT. CDR3 length: 18 amino acids.

The chain links TRBV5-1 to TRBJ2-3; the D gene is possibly TRBD2 (5 bases). Germline V gives CDR1 SGHRS, CDR2 YFSETQ. The V gene lost 4 bases and the J gene lost 4 bases, with 19 bases spanning the gap. This CDR3 spans 16 amino acids. CDR3 amino acids: CASSPSPPGIADTQYF. CDR3 nucleotides: TGCGCCAGCAGCCCCTCCCCCCCGGGGATCGCAGATACGCAGTATTTT. Full variable domain (outside the CDR3, taken from reference TRBV5-1 and TRBJ2-3): KAGVTQTPRYLIKTRGQQVTLSCSPISGHRSVSWYQQTPGQGLQFLFEYFSETQRNKGNFPGRFSGRQFSNSRSEMNVSTLELGDSALYLCASSPSPPGIADTQYFGPGTRLTVL.

The chain carries TRBV21-1 and TRBJ1-4; the table gives TRBD1 as D, unverified against the DNA. TRBV21-1 is given as a pseudogene. The CDR3 runs 15 residues. In nucleotides, the CDR3 is TGTGCCAGCAGCAAGTTCAGGGGAAAGGATGAAAAACTGTTTTTT. This gives the protein CASSKFRGKDEKLFF.

Comments on this clone: Other DNA sequences from this sample encode an identical CDR3 as well. The chain has TRBV19 and TRBJ1-1; D is possibly TRBD1 (5 bases). Germline V gene data show CDR1 as LNHDA and CDR2 as SQIVND (reference sequence). The length of the CDR3 is 13 residues. The V end was cut by 1 base, the J end by 3 bases, with 6 bases between. The CDR3 protein is CASSIVGDTEAFF. As DNA, the CDR3 is TGTGCCAGTAGTATAGTAGGGGACACTGAAGCTTTCTTT. Full variable domain (rest looked up from reference TRBV19 and TRBJ1-1): DGGITQSPKYLFRKEGQNVTLSCEQNLNHDAMYWYRQDPGQGLRLIYYSQIVNDFQKGDIAEGYSVSREKKESFPLTVTSAQKNPTAFYLCASSIVGDTEAFFGQGTRLTVV.

This clone has only one observation. V gene TRBV15 combines with J gene TRBJ1-1; 8 bases fit TRBD1. V dropped 5 bases and J dropped 3; count of bases not matched to a gene: 8. The CDR3 is 15 amino acids. The germline CDR1 and CDR2 sequences are LNHNV and YYDKDF (reference sequence). CDR3 loop: CATSPTQGAYTEAFF. The CDR3 nucleotides read TGTGCCACCAGCCCCACTCAGGGGGCCTACACTGAAGCTTTCTTT. Using reference TRBV15 and TRBJ1-1 for the parts outside the CDR3, the full variable domain is DAMVIQNPRYQVTQFGKPVTLSCSQTLNHNVMYWYQQKSSQAPKLLFHYYDKDFNNEADTPDNFQSRRPNTSFCFLDIRSPGLGDTAMYLCATSPTQGAYTEAFFGQGTRLTVV.

The J gene is TRBJ1-5, the V gene TRBV6-5, with 8 bases aligning to TRBD1. The CDR3 has 14 amino acids. V lost 6 bases to trimming and J lost 5 bases; unmatched junction nucleotides: 6. The V gene's germline CDR1 is MNHEY and CDR2 SVGAGI. The CDR3 coding sequence is TGTGCCAGCAGACTCGGGACAGGAGATCAGCCCCAGCATTTT. Translation gives CASRLGTGDQPQHF.

This clone turned up a few times. CDR3 region: CASSPYDTQGYTF. The DNA of the CDR3 is TGTGCCAGCAGTCCCTATGACACGCAGGGCTACACCTTC. This rearrangement joins TRBV28 to TRBJ1-2; D gene unclear. Germline-derived CDR1 and CDR2 are MDHEN and SYDVKM. The CDR3 is made up of 13 amino acids. Trimming removed 5 bases from V and 8 bases from J, with 15 bases in between.

The CDR3 DNA reads as TGCGCCAGCAGCCAAGATCGGGCGGGGGGCTCCTACAATGAGCAGTTCTTC. This sequence encodes CASSQDRAGGSYNEQFF. This chain connects TRBV4-3 to TRBJ2-1, with 8 bases identical to TRBD2. From germline, CDR1 is LGHNA and CDR2 YSLEER. The CDR3 runs 17 residues. The trim removed 0 bases at V and 0 bases at J, leaving 4 bases unmatched.

The rearrangement uses TRBV5-1 and TRBJ2-3; D not certain. V was cut by 2 bases and J by 5 bases, with 9 bases left in between. Germline V gene lookup returns CDR1 SGHRS and CDR2 YFSETQ. The CDR3 sequence is 13 residues long. CDR3 sequence: CASSFPQEDTQYF. CDR3 nucleotide sequence: TGCGCCAGCAGCTTTCCCCAGGAAGATACGCAGTATTTT.

The chain joins TRBV19 to TRBJ1-6; TRBD1 is a possible D gene (6 bases). Per the germline V gene, CDR1 is LNHDA and CDR2 is SQIVND (reference sequence). The CDR3 length is 13 residues. Trimming cost V 8 bases and J 7 bases, with 12 bases left between them. The CDR3 sequence is CASLRGFNSPLHF. CDR3 sequence (DNA): TGTGCCAGTCTCAGGGGTTTCAATTCACCCCTCCACTTT.

V and J are TRBV2 and TRBJ1-5; 8 nucleotides align to TRBD1. V shed 5 bases and J 6 bases; nucleotides not matched to a gene: 12. Germline lookup yields CDR1 SNHLY and CDR2 FYNNEI. The length of the CDR3 is 16 residues. The DNA for the CDR3 is TGTGCCAGCAGTCCACGGACAGGGTTAGACCTTCAGCCCCAGCATTTT. The encoded protein is CASSPRTGLDLQPQHF.

The chain combines TRBV5-5 with TRBJ2-3; D gene ambiguous. Germline assignment: CDR1 SGHKS and CDR2 YYEKEE (reference sequence). The CDR3 runs to 15 residues. V was clipped by 0 bases and J by 0 bases, with 8 bases between them. The CDR3 sequence: CASSLGHRSTDTQYF. The CDR3 bases are TGTGCCAGCAGCTTGGGCCACAGAAGCACAGATACGCAGTATTTT.

This clone was seen once. The rearrangement links TRBV5-6 to TRBJ2-3; D uncertain. CDR1 is SGHDT, CDR2 YYEEEE, per germline. V gave up 0 bases and J gave up 2 bases, with 7 bases separating them. This CDR3 contains 14 residues. The CDR3 here is CASSLDRYTDTQYF. As DNA, the CDR3 is TGTGCCAGCAGCTTGGACAGATACACAGATACGCAGTATTTT.

J is TRBJ2-7 and V is TRBV10-3; tentative D call: TRBD2 (5 bases). Between the trimmed V and J ends, which lost 11 bases and 4 bases, there was a span of 18 bases. There are 13 residues in the CDR3. Germline loops: CDR1 ENHRY, CDR2 SYGVKD. The CDR3, as DNA: TGTGCCGGCAGAATGGGAGTTGATTACGAGCAGTACTTC. This codes for CAGRMGVDYEQYF.

This clone was counted once. The V gene is TRBV18, the J gene TRBJ1-4, with D possibly TRBD1 on 5 matching bases. This CDR3 has 16 residues. Trimming left V 1 base short and J 6 bases short, with 15 bases between. Germline-derived CDR1 and CDR2 are KGHSH and LQKENI. CDR3 sequence (DNA): TGTGCCAGCTCACCACGCCCCCCGGGGGAGGATGAAAAACTGTTTTTT. Translation gives CASSPRPPGEDEKLFF. Drawing the rest from reference TRBV18 and TRBJ1-4, the complete variable domain is NAGVMQNPRHLVRRRGQEARLRCSPMKGHSHVYWYRQLPEEGLKFMVYLQKENIIDESGMPKERFSAEFPKEGPSILRIQQVVRGDSAAYFCASSPRPPGEDEKLFFGSGTQLSVL.

The gene calls are TRBV19 and TRBJ2-5; tentative D call: TRBD1 (6 bases). This CDR3 spans 14 amino acids. Germline CDR1 reads LNHDA; CDR2 reads SQIVND (reference sequence). The V gene lost 5 bases and the J gene lost 5 bases, with 15 bases spanning the gap. The CDR3 nucleotides are TGTGCCAGTAGTGTTCGCCGCCAGGGGGAGACCCAGTACTTC. Amino acids: CASSVRRQGETQYF.

The chain carries TRBV6-4 and TRBJ2-2; D possibly corresponds to TRBD2 (6 bases). This CDR3 is built from 15 residues. The V gene's germline CDR1 is MRHNA and CDR2 SNTAGT. The V gene lost 6 bases and the J gene lost 4 bases, with 15 bases spanning the gap. CDR3 protein: CASSVDPEGTGELFF. CDR3 bases: TGTGCCAGCAGCGTGGACCCGGAGGGCACCGGGGAGCTGTTTTTT.

The chain carries TRBV10-1 and TRBJ1-5; 9 bases are a match to TRBD1. Germline CDR1 WNHNN, CDR2 SYGVQD (reference sequence). There are 19 residues in the CDR3. V lost 2 bases and J lost 2; bases outside the gene matches: 13. CDR3 loop: CASSEPGQGVNRGNQPQHF. CDR3 DNA sequence: TGCGCCAGCAGTGAGCCGGGACAGGGCGTCAATAGGGGCAATCAGCCCCAGCATTTT.

The chain recombines TRBV5-1 with TRBJ2-7; tentative D call: TRBD2 (6 bases). V gave up 0 bases and J gave up 2 bases, with 12 bases separating them. The CDR3 has 15 residues. The germline V gene has CDR1 SGHRS and CDR2 YFSETQ. Written as DNA, the CDR3 is TGCGCCAGCAGCTTGGTATCTAGCGAGGCCTACGAGCAGTACTTC. Translating it yields CASSLVSSEAYEQYF. Looking up the rest from reference TRBV5-1 and TRBJ2-7 gives the full variable domain: KAGVTQTPRYLIKTRGQQVTLSCSPISGHRSVSWYQQTPGQGLQFLFEYFSETQRNKGNFPGRFSGRQFSNSRSEMNVSTLELGDSALYLCASSLVSSEAYEQYFGPGTRLTVT.